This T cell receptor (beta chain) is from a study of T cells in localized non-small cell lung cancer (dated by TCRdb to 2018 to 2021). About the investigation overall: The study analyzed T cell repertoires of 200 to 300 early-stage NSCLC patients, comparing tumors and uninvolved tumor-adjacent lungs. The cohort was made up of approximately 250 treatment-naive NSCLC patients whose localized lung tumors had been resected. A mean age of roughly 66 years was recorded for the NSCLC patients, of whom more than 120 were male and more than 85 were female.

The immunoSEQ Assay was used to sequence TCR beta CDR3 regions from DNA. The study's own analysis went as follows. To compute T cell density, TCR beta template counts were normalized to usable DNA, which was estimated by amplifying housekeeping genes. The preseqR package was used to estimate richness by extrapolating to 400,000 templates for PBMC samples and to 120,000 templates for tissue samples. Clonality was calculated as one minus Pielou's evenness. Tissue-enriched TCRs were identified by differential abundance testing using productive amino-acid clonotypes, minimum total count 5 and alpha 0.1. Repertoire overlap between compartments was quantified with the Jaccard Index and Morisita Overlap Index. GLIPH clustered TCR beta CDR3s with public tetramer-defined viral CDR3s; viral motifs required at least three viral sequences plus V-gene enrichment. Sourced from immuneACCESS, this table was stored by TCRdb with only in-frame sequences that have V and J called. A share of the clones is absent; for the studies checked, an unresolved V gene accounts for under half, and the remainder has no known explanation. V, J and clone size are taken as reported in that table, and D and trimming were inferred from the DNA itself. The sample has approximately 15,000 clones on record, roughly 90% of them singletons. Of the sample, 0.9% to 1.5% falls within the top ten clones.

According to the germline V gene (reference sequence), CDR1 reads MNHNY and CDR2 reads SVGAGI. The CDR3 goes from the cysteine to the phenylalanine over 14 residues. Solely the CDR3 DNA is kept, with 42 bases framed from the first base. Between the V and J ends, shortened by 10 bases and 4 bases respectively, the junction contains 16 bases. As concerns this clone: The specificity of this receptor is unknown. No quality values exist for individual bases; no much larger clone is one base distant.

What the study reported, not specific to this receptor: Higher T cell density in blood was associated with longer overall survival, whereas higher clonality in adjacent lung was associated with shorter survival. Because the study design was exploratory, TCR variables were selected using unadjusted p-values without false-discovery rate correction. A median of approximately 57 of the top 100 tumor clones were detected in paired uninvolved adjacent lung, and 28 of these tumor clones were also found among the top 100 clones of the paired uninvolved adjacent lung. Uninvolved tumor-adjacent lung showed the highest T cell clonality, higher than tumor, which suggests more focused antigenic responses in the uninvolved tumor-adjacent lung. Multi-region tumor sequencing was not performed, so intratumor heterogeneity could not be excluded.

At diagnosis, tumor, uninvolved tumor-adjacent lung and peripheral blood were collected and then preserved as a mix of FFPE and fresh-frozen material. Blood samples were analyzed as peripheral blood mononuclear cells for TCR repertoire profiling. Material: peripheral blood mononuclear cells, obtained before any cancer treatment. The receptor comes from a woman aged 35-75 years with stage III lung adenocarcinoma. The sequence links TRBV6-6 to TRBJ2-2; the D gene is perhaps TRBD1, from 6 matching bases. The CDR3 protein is CATKGVSSTGELFF. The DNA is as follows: TGTGCCACGAAGGGGGTTAGCTCCACCGGGGAGCTGTTTTTT.